The clone carrying this T cell receptor (beta chain) came up a few times. The antigen is unknown. These data come from a study of identical twins. Study-level findings and limits: There was an excess of low generation probability in the out-of-frame alpha sequences that twins shared.

Through template switching, a universal primer site was introduced, and the cDNA contained unique molecular identifiers. TCRdb fed the 5' RACE reads into MiXCR, producing one record per CDR3 protein. The data show some 270,000 distinct CDR3 sequences, with approximately 8.3% seen just once and less than 4% held by the top ten. Germline V gene lookup returns CDR1 MDHEN and CDR2 SYDVKM. The ends were cut back, 5 bases at V and 8 bases at J, with 16 bases in the middle. This CDR3 is 14 amino acids long. This sample was also put to use in a study of yellow fever vaccine responses in identical twins.

This chain joins TRBV28 and TRBJ2-1, with D tentatively TRBD1 or TRBD2 (5 bases each). The receptor was isolated from a woman aged 18 to 35 in good health. Sequences were obtained from CD8+ T cells sorted from blood. The CDR3 loop is CASSTEGLIYEQFF. The CDR3 nucleotides read TGTGCCAGCAGTACAGAGGGGCTGATCTATGAGCAGTTCTTC.